This entry describes one T cell receptor (beta chain). This CDR3 is 14 amino acids long. Germline V gene sequence: CDR1 MNHNS, CDR2 SASEGT. The trim removed 3 bases at V and 6 bases at J, leaving 5 bases unmatched. These data belong to a study of blood T cell repertoires in COVID-19. Across the study: Sites across the United States, Italy and Spain contributed samples from acute and convalescent COVID-19. The cDNA or gDNA used as material had been derived from T cells, B-cell-depleted T cells, or PBMCs.

In the authors' workflow: Amplification of reference gene primers was used by the study to estimate nucleated cell counts. Assay: immunoSEQ multiplex PCR; the TCRdb copy retains only in-frame clones and omits some. Clonal size and the V and J genes are those of that table, whereas D and trimming came from the DNA. The data hold about 73,000 clones, with around 83% observed a single time. The sequencing input was peripheral blood. The sequence came from a man aged 50 to 59 with active COVID-19. The J gene is TRBJ1-5, the V gene TRBV6-1; 7 bases match TRBD1. CDR3 sequence reads: CASSERGRSQPQHF. In DNA form, the CDR3 reads TGTGCCAGCAGTGAGAGGGGGCGAAGTCAGCCCCAGCATTTT.